Sequencing of this T cell receptor (beta chain) was carried out in a study of shared clonotypes between healthy human individuals. In replicate PCRs of sorted subsets, 150 to 200 ng DNA, approximately 30,000 T cell genomes, was used. The repertoire was sequenced with immunoSEQ multiplex PCR; TCRdb's copy has only in-frame clones and lacks some. This table has under 2,500,000 clones, around 95% appearing once. The CDR3 has 14 residues. V was clipped by 8 bases and J by 7 bases; unmatched bases: 12. Germline-derived CDR1 and CDR2 are WNHNN and SYGVQD (reference sequence). Concerning this clone itself: Its antigen remains unknown.

Overall study findings and caveats: Between several donors, naive CD4 clonotypes were shared at a level of around 5.1%. Tissues were not sampled, only blood, and their repertoires likely differ.

The rearrangement links TRBV10-1 to TRBJ2-7; 9 bases map to TRBD2. The TCR was taken from a man between 18 and 35 years old in good health. The sequenced sample was naive CD4+ T cells sorted from blood. Subset indicated: CD45RA+ positively selected. The CDR3 loop is CASPDPGLAREQYF. The CDR3 coding sequence is TGCGCCAGCCCAGACCCGGGACTAGCAAGGGAGCAGTACTTC.